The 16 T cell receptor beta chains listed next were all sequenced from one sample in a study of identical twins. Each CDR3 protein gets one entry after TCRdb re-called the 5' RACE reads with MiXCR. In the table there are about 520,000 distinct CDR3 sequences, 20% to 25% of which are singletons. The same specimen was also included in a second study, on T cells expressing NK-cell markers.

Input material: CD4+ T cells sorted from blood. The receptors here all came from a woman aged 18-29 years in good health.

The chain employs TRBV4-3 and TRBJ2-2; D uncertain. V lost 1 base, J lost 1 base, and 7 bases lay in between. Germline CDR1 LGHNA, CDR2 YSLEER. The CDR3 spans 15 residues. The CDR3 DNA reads TGCGCCAGCAGCCAAGGAGACCAGAACACCGGGGAGCTGTTTTTT. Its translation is CASSQGDQNTGELFF.

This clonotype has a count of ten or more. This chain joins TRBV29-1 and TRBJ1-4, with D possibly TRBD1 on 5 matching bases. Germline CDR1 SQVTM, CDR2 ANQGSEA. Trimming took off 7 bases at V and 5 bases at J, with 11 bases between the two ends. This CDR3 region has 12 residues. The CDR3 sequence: CSATGPNEKLFF. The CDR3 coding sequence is TGCAGCGCAACAGGCCCAAATGAAAAACTGTTTTTT.

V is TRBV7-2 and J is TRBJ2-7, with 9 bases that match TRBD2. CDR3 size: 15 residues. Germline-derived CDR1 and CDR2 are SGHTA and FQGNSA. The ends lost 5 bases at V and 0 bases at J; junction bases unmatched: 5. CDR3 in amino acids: CASSITSGFSYEQYF. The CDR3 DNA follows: TGTGCCAGCAGCATCACTAGCGGGTTCTCCTACGAGCAGTACTTC. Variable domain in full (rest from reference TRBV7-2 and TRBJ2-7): GAGVSQSPSNKVTEKGKDVELRCDPISGHTALYWYRQSLGQGLEFLIYFQGNSAPDKSGLPSDRFSAERTGGSVSTLTIQRTQQEDSAVYLCASSITSGFSYEQYFGPGTRLTVT.

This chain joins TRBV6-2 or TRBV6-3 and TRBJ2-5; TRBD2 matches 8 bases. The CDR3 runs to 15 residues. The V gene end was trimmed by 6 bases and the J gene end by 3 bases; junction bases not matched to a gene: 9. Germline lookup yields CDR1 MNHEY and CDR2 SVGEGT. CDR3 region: CASSPGGAGKETQYF. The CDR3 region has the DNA TGTGCCAGCAGCCCCGGGGGGGCGGGAAAAGAGACCCAGTACTTC.

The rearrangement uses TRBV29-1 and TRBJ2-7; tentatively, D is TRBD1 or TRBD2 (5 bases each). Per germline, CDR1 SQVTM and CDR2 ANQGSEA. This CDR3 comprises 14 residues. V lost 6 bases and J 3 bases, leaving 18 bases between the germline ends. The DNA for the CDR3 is TGCAGCGTGGGGGTAGGGGCGGACGGCTACGAGCAGTACTTC. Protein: CSVGVGADGYEQYF.

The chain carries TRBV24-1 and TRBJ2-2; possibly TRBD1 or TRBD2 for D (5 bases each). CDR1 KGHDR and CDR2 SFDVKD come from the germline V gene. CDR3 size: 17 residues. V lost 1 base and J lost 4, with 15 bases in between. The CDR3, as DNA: TGTGCCACCAGTGATTTCCCCCGGGACGGAAGCACCGGGGAGCTGTTTTTT. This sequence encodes CATSDFPRDGSTGELFF.

In DNA form, the CDR3 reads TGCGCCAGCAGCTTGGCCGAGTGGGAATTGTACTTC. This gives the protein CASSLAEWELYF. The V call is TRBV5-1, the J call TRBJ2-7; D not resolved. Germline V CDR1 and CDR2: SGHRS, YFSETQ. Trimming shortened V by 0 bases and J by 12 bases, and 13 bases separated the two germline ends. The CDR3 covers 12 residues.

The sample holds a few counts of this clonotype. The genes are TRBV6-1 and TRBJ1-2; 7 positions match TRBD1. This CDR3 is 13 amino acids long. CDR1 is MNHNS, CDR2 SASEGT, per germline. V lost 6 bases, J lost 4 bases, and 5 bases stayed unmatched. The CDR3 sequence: CASSNRGSYGYTF. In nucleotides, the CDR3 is TGTGCCAGCAGCAACAGGGGCTCCTATGGCTACACCTTC.

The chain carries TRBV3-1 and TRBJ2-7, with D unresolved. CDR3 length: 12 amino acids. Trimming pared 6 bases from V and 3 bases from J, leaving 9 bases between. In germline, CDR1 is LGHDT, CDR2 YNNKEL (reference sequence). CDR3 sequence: CASSQTDYEQYF. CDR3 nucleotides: TGTGCCAGCAGTCAGACGGACTACGAGCAGTACTTC.

CDR3 DNA sequence: TGTGCCAGCGCGACAGGGGCCTACGAGCAGTACTTC. This gives the protein CASATGAYEQYF. The V and J genes are TRBV6-1 and TRBJ2-7; the match to TRBD1 covers 8 bases. From germline, CDR1 is MNHNS and CDR2 SASEGT. The V segment lost 8 bases and the J segment 2 bases; nucleotides outside the gene matches: 2. The CDR3 covers 12 residues.

In nucleotides, the CDR3 is TGTGCCAGCAGCTACGAAGATCACAGAAAGCAGTTCTTC. Translation gives CASSYEDHRKQFF. The chain employs TRBV7-2 and TRBJ2-1; D unresolved. The germline V gene has CDR1 SGHTA and CDR2 FQGNSA. The CDR3 runs to 13 residues. The V end lost 4 bases, the J end lost 11 bases, and 15 bases lay between the germline ends.

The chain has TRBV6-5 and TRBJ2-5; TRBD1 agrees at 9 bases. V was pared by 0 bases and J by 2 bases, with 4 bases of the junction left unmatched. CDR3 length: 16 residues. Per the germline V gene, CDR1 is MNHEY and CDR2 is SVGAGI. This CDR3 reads CASSYSTGGGQETQYF. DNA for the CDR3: TGTGCCAGCAGTTACTCGACAGGGGGGGGGCAAGAGACCCAGTACTTC.

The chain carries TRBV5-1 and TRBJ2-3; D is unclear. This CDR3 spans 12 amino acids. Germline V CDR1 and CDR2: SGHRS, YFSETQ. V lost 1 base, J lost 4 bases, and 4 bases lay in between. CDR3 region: CASSLQSDTQYF. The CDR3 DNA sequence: TGCGCCAGCAGCTTGCAGTCAGATACGCAGTATTTT.

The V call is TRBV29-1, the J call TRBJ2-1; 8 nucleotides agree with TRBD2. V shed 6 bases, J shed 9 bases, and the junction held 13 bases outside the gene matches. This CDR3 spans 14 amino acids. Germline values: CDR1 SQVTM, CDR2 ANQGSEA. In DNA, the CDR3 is TGCAGCGTCAAGACTGACGGGGGGGCCAGTGAGCAGTTCTTC. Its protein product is CSVKTDGGASEQFF.

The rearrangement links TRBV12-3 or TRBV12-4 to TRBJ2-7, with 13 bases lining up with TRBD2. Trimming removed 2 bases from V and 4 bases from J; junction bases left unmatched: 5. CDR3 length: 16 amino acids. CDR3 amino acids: CASSLTGTSGVYEQYF. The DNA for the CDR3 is TGTGCCAGCAGTTTAACCGGGACTAGCGGGGTGTACGAGCAGTACTTC.

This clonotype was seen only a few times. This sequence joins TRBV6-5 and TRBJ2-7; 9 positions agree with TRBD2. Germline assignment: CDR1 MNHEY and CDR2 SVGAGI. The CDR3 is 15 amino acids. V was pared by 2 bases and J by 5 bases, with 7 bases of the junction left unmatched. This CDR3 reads CASSYVLAGANEQYF. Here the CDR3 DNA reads TGTGCCAGCAGTTACGTACTAGCGGGTGCCAACGAGCAGTACTTC.